The 26 T cell receptor beta chains given below trace back to one sample, sequenced in a study of T-cell reconstitution after alpha-beta-depleted transplantation in children. For TCRbeta, the library was prepared with unique molecular identifiers. Each CDR3 protein is one row after TCRdb ran MiXCR on the PCR reads. Among about 510,000 distinct CDR3 sequences, 11% were seen once, and the ten largest hold approximately 14%. The sample consisted of PBMCs, mostly from graft donor cells, taken 180 days after TCRalphabeta/CD19-depleted stem cell transplant. These receptors all stem from a female patient aged 2-15 years who had a stem cell transplant for aplastic anemia, so the T cells may come from the graft donor.

J is TRBJ2-1 and V is TRBV29-1; 14 bases line up with TRBD2. This CDR3 region has 16 residues. Germline V CDR1 and CDR2: SQVTM, ANQGSEA. The V and J ends lost 6 bases and 3 bases, in that order; junction bases with no gene match: 7. CDR3 coding DNA: TGCAGCGTGATGGGACTAGCGGGAGAACACTACAATGAGCAGTTCTTC. It yields the protein CSVMGLAGEHYNEQFF.

This clonotype was counted between two and nine times. The J gene is TRBJ2-1, the V gene TRBV6-2 or TRBV6-3; 7 bases agree with TRBD2. The germline V gene has CDR1 MNHEY and CDR2 SVGEGT. This CDR3 is built from 12 residues. Trimming at V came to 7 bases and at J to 13 bases, leaving 10 bases not matched to a gene. The CDR3: CASTKPGRDQFF. CDR3 coding DNA: TGTGCCAGCACCAAACCAGGGAGGGATCAGTTCTTC.

The V gene is TRBV5-1, the J gene TRBJ1-2; TRBD1 is a possible D gene (5 bases). Germline loops: CDR1 SGHRS, CDR2 YFSETQ. The ends were cut back, 0 bases at V and 7 bases at J, with 19 bases in the middle. This CDR3 comprises 16 residues. The CDR3: CASSLGDYSPLLGYTF. CDR3 sequence (DNA): TGCGCCAGCAGCTTGGGGGACTACAGTCCCCTTCTTGGCTACACCTTC.

As concerns this clonotype: The junction and the germline gene differ at one end; a read error may be behind it. CDR3 protein: CASSFLLGTSGSTF. CDR3 DNA: TGTGCCAGCAGTTTCCTCCTAGGGACTAGCGGGAGCACCTTC. The chain employs TRBV28 and TRBJ2-1, with 14 bases identical to TRBD2. The CDR3 runs to 14 residues. CDR1 is MDHEN, CDR2 SYDVKM, per germline.

This sequence joins TRBV2 and TRBJ2-3; 8 bases align to TRBD2. The CDR3 loop spans 13 amino acids. Germline V gene data show CDR1 as SNHLY and CDR2 as FYNNEI. Trimming at V came to 1 base and at J to 6 bases, leaving 0 bases not matched to a gene. The CDR3 is CASSEGGGDTQYF. The CDR3 DNA reads TGTGCCAGCAGTGAAGGCGGGGGGGATACGCAGTATTTT.

This clonotype was counted ten times or more. The V gene is TRBV6-2 or TRBV6-3, the J gene TRBJ2-5; D might be TRBD2 (5 bases). Looked up from germline, CDR1 is MNHEY and CDR2 is SVGEGT. The CDR3 loop spans 16 amino acids. Trimming shortened V by 3 bases and J by 4 bases, and 18 bases separated the two germline ends. The CDR3 DNA reads as TGTGCCAGCAGTTATGGGCTAGAGAGGGTCCCAGAGACCCAGTACTTC. Protein product: CASSYGLERVPETQYF.

This chain connects TRBV7-9 to TRBJ1-2, with unresolved D. V was cut by 5 bases and J by 8 bases, with 12 bases left in between. Germline lookup yields CDR1 SEHNR and CDR2 FQNEAQ (reference sequence). The CDR3 runs to 12 residues. The CDR3 nucleotides are TGTGCCAGCAGCCTGAAGACTATCGGCTACACCTTC. Translation gives CASSLKTIGYTF.

This clonotype has only a few counts. The junction shows a germline mismatch at one end, possibly a read error. The CDR3: CASSLGHRRKSF. CDR3 nucleotides: TGTGCCAGCAGTTTGGGACATAGGAGGAAGTCCTTC. The chain is built from TRBV25-1 and TRBJ1-2; tentative D call: TRBD1 (6 bases). Germline CDR1 reads MGHDK; CDR2 reads SYGVNS. The length of the CDR3 is 12 residues.

The CDR3 coding sequence is TGTGCCAGCAGACGGACAGGTTCGCATCAGCCCCAGCATTTT. Translating gives CASRRTGSHQPQHF. The chain has TRBV7-2 and TRBJ1-5; TRBD1 matches 7 bases. The CDR3 is made up of 14 amino acids. V trimming: 6 bases; J trimming: 5 bases; junction bases outside the gene matches: 7. Germline V gene data show CDR1 as SGHTA and CDR2 as FQGNSA.

In this sample, this clonotype turned up a few times. The gene calls are TRBV6-5 and TRBJ2-3, with 11 positions matching TRBD1. This CDR3 is 15 amino acids long. The germline gives CDR1 MNHEY, CDR2 SVGAGI. The V gene end was trimmed by 8 bases and the J gene end by 5 bases; junction bases not matched to a gene: 9. CDR3 coding DNA: TGTGCCAGCGGCTCGTTAGGGACAGGGGGAGATACGCAGTATTTT. This sequence encodes CASGSLGTGGDTQYF.

This chain joins TRBV15 and TRBJ1-5; the D gene is possibly TRBD1 (6 bases). The CDR3 is 16 amino acids. Looked up from germline, CDR1 is LNHNV and CDR2 is YYDKDF (reference sequence). Trimming pared 0 bases from V and 1 base from J, leaving 10 bases between. The CDR3 DNA is TGTGCCACCAGCAGAGACCAGGGGACGAGCAATCAGCCCCAGCATTTT. Translation gives CATSRDQGTSNQPQHF.

There are many counts of this clonotype. The rearrangement uses TRBV4-3 and TRBJ2-7; the D gene is possibly TRBD2 (5 bases). The CDR3 has 14 residues. From germline, CDR1 is LGHNA and CDR2 YSLEER. Trimming removed 0 bases from V and 5 bases from J, with 11 bases in between. This CDR3 reads CASSQDRLADEQYF. Here the CDR3 DNA reads TGCGCCAGCAGCCAAGATCGCCTAGCAGACGAGCAGTACTTC.

The chain has TRBV7-7 and TRBJ1-5; TRBD1 might be the D (5 bases). The germline gives CDR1 SSHAT, CDR2 FNYEAQ (reference sequence). Trimming left V 0 bases short and J 5 bases short, with 17 bases between. This CDR3 region has 17 residues. The CDR3 region is CASSLATRGRADQPQHF. CDR3 DNA sequence: TGTGCCAGCAGCTTAGCTACCCGCGGCAGGGCGGATCAGCCCCAGCATTTT.

The chain links TRBV20-1 to TRBJ2-3; D is undetermined. There are 16 residues in the CDR3. Germline V gene data show CDR1 as DFQATT and CDR2 as SNEGSKA (reference sequence). Trimming shortened V by 4 bases and J by 2 bases, and 19 bases separated the two germline ends. This chain's CDR3 is CSATDETSPYTDTQYF. The CDR3 DNA reads TGCAGTGCTACAGACGAGACGAGTCCCTACACAGATACGCAGTATTTT.

This clonotype was seen only a few times. The V and J genes are TRBV7-3 and TRBJ2-3; D might be TRBD1 (6 bases). This CDR3 region has 14 residues. Germline assignment: CDR1 SGHTA and CDR2 FQGTGA. The germline V and J ends were trimmed by 2 bases and 2 bases, with 8 bases remaining between them. The CDR3: CASSLEGVTDTQYF. The CDR3 DNA is TGTGCCAGCAGCTTAGAGGGGGTCACAGATACGCAGTATTTT. Together with reference TRBV7-3 and TRBJ2-3, the CDR3 gives the full variable domain: GAGVSQTPSNKVTEKGKYVELRCDPISGHTALYWYRQSLGQGPEFLIYFQGTGAADDSGLPNDRFFAVRPEGSVSTLKIQRTERGDSAVYLCASSLEGVTDTQYFGPGTRLTVL.

Only a few counts were recorded for this clonotype. The chain employs TRBV4-3 and TRBJ2-2, with a weak D call TRBD2 (7 bases). The CDR3 sequence is 19 residues long. Trimming took off 4 bases at V and 2 bases at J, with 23 bases between the two ends. Germline CDR1 LGHNA, CDR2 YSLEER. The CDR3 nucleotides are TGCGCCAGCAGCCTCCCTCACATATGGGGGGGCGGAAACACCGGGGAGCTGTTTTTT. This sequence encodes CASSLPHIWGGGNTGELFF.

This clonotype has ten or more counts. V gene TRBV12-3 or TRBV12-4 combines with J gene TRBJ2-3, with 7 bases matching TRBD2. J was trimmed by 2 bases and V by 5 bases; bases with no gene match: 10. This CDR3 contains 16 residues. The CDR3 spells CASSTLTSLTTDTQYF. In nucleotides, the CDR3 is TGTGCCAGCAGTACCCTGACTAGCCTAACCACAGATACGCAGTATTTT.

V is TRBV5-1 and J is TRBJ2-2, with no clear D. V lost 1 base to trimming and J lost 1 base, with 8 bases between them. The CDR3 contains 15 residues. Germline V gene data show CDR1 as SGHRS and CDR2 as YFSETQ. The CDR3 region is CASSLHPVNTGELFF. CDR3 nucleotides: TGCGCCAGCAGCTTGCATCCGGTGAACACCGGGGAGCTGTTTTTT.

This clonotype appeared many times. The chain combines TRBV28 with TRBJ1-5; D is unresolved. V was clipped by 6 bases and J by 0 bases, with 15 bases between them. Germline V gene data show CDR1 as MDHEN and CDR2 as SYDVKM. This CDR3 is 16 amino acids long. CDR3 protein: CASSRRYWYSNQPQHF. The DNA for the CDR3 is TGTGCCAGCAGCCGACGATATTGGTATAGCAATCAGCCCCAGCATTTT. The variable domain in full, with the rest retrieved from reference TRBV28 and TRBJ1-5, is DVKVTQSSRYLVKRTGEKVFLECVQDMDHENMFWYRQDPGLGLRLIYFSYDVKMKEKGDIPEGYSVSREKKERFSLILESASTNQTSMYLCASSRRYWYSNQPQHFGDGTRLSIL.

The chain couples TRBV29-1 to TRBJ2-3; the D is unclear. The length of the CDR3 is 13 residues. Germline CDR1 and CDR2: SQVTM and ANQGSEA. Trimming left V 6 bases short and J 4 bases short, with 14 bases between. The chain's CDR3 is CSVGPRYPDTQYF. The CDR3 coding sequence is TGCAGCGTCGGACCTCGGTACCCAGATACGCAGTATTTT.

Only a few counts were recorded for this clonotype. The rearrangement joins TRBV25-1 to TRBJ2-6, with no clear D. Germline V gene sequence: CDR1 MGHDK, CDR2 SYGVNS. The CDR3 spans 14 residues. V shed 6 bases and J shed 8 bases, with 14 bases lying between them. CDR3 sequence reads: CASSPPQTPNVLTF. The CDR3 DNA sequence: TGTGCCAGCAGCCCACCCCAAACACCCAACGTCCTGACTTTC.

This clonotype was counted ten times or more. This chain joins TRBV12-3 or TRBV12-4 and TRBJ1-2; no clear D gene. V lost 5 bases and J 2 bases, leaving 12 bases between the germline ends. CDR3 size: 14 residues. The CDR3 DNA sequence: TGTGCCAGCAGTCAGGAGCCCGTGAACTATGGCTACACCTTC. Its protein is CASSQEPVNYGYTF.

This clonotype has more than one count but fewer than ten. This sequence joins TRBV12-3 or TRBV12-4 and TRBJ2-5, with 7 bases fitting TRBD1. V shed 5 bases and J 1 base; nucleotides not matched to a gene: 4. The CDR3 totals 14 residues. The CDR3 sequence is CASSRKGAQETQYF. CDR3 nucleotides: TGTGCCAGCAGTAGGAAGGGGGCCCAAGAGACCCAGTACTTC.

This sequence joins TRBV12-3 or TRBV12-4 and TRBJ1-1; D is uncertain. The CDR3 has 17 residues. Trimming removed 6 bases at V and 1 base at J, with 21 bases between. DNA of the CDR3: TGTGCCAGCAGCAGATGGTCTTCGGCGTCGGCGAACACTGAAGCTTTCTTT. Encoded protein: CASSRWSSASANTEAFF.

The CDR3, as DNA: TGTGCCAGCAGTTGGCTCCTTGGCTACAATGAGCAGTTCTTC. This translates into CASSWLLGYNEQFF. This chain links TRBV27 with TRBJ2-1; unclear D gene. The CDR3 runs to 14 residues. Germline lookup yields CDR1 MNHEY and CDR2 SMNVEV (reference sequence). V shed 4 bases and J shed 3 bases, with 10 bases lying between them.

V is TRBV20-1 and J is TRBJ2-5, with D perhaps being TRBD1 or TRBD2 (7 bases each). The CDR3 is made up of 16 amino acids. Trimming took 3 bases from V and 5 from J, leaving 22 bases between them. Germline V gene sequence: CDR1 DFQATT, CDR2 SNEGSKA (reference sequence). CDR3 DNA sequence: TGCAGTGCTAGCACCCAGGGGGGGGGCCCCCTGGAGACCCAGTACTTC. Protein sequence: CSASTQGGGPLETQYF.